These T cell receptor beta chains were read from a single sample in a study of tumor and adjacent non-tumor tissue in lung cancer. MiXCR, run by TCRdb on the multiplex PCR reads, gives a single entry per CDR3 protein. The repertoire holds about 200,000 distinct CDR3 sequences, with 70% to 75% as singletons. The sequencing sample was made of lung tumor tissue. Receptors were obtained from a man aged 60 to 69 with non-small cell lung cancer. The CDR3 runs from the conserved cysteine through the conserved F or W. D genes are given only for firm matches. Where a row states a size, it is once, few, many or the class of an expanded clone; other rows omit it.

- | - | TRBJ1-5 | TRBV4-2 | CASSLGGATDTQHF | TGTGCCAGCAGCCTAGGGGGGGCCACAGATACGCAGCATTTT
- | - | TRBJ2-3 | TRBV11-3 | CASSLGAVDTDTHYF | TGTGCCAGCAGCTTAGGGGCAGTTGATACAGATACGCACTATTTT
TRBD1 | - | TRBJ1-1 | TRBV20-1 | CNARTGGFSEAFF | TGTAATGCTAGAACAGGGGGTTTCTCTGAAGCTTTCTTT
TRBD1 | - | TRBJ2-7 | TRBV5-1 | CASSFDRGIYKSYEQYF | TGCGCCAGCAGCTTTGACAGGGGGATCTACAAGTCCTACGAGCAGTACTTC
TRBD1 | many | TRBJ2-3 | TRBV6-5 | CASRSQGTGKKDTQYF | TGTGCCAGCCGTAGCCAAGGGACAGGGAAGAAAGATACGCAGTATTTT
- | - | TRBJ1-5 | TRBV6-1 | CASISTNKQPQHF | TGTGCCAGTATCTCGACGAACAAGCAGCCCCAGCATTTT
- | - | TRBJ2-3 | TRBV6-1 | CANSGVRGTNTQYF | TGTGCCAACAGTGGAGTAAGGGGCACAAATACGCAGTATTTT
- | - | TRBJ1-1 | TRBV20-1 | CSVIGGNTEAFF | TGCAGTGTTATAGGGGGGAACACTGAAGCTTTCTTT
TRBD1 | - | TRBJ2-1 | TRBV12-3/TRBV12-4 | CASRPPSGQTRDEQFF | TGTGCCAGCAGGCCACCTTCGGGACAGACCAGGGATGAGCAGTTCTTC
- | - | TRBJ2-1 | TRBV6-2/TRBV6-3 | CASRRPSAQTNGQFF | TGTGCCAGTCGAAGGCCTAGCGCCCAGACGAATGGGCAGTTCTTC
TRBD1 | few | TRBJ2-5 | TRBV20-1 | CSAMAPTGFEETQYF | TGCAGTGCTATGGCTCCGACAGGGTTCGAGGAGACCCAGTACTTC
TRBD2 | many | TRBJ2-3 | TRBV4-3 | CASSPRLAYTDTQYF | TGCGCCAGCAGCCCCAGACTAGCGTACACAGATACGCAGTATTTT
- | - | TRBJ1-1 | TRBV6-1 | CASSLGPGENTEALF | TGTGCCAGCAGCTTGGGACCGGGCGAGAACACTGAAGCTTTATTT
- | - | TRBJ2-2 | TRBV20-1 | CCARAGTLWDGELFF | TGCTGTGCTAGAGCAGGGACCCTTTGGGATGGGGAGCTGTTTTTT
- | - | TRBJ1-1 | TRBV6-1 | CASSESDQMSTEAFF | TGTGCCAGCAGTGAATCGGACCAAATGAGCACTGAAGCTTTCTTT
- | - | TRBJ1-6 | TRBV6-6 | CASSYKGGYSPLHF | TGTGCCAGCAGTTACAAGGGGGGATATTCACCCCTCCACTTT
- | - | TRBJ1-5 | TRBV20-1 | CSARDRTGILSNQPQHF | TGCAGTGCTAGGGATAGAACAGGAATACTTAGCAATCAGCCCCAGCATTTT
- | - | TRBJ1-3 | TRBV12-3/TRBV12-4 | CASSLHVGPGNTIYF | TGTGCCAGCAGTTTACATGTAGGGCCTGGAAACACCATATATTTT
- | - | TRBJ2-1 | TRBV4-2 | CASSQGNLLESHNEQFF | TGTGCCAGCAGCCAAGGGAATCTTCTGGAGAGCCACAATGAGCAGTTCTTC
TRBD2 | - | TRBJ2-3 | TRBV20-1 | CSAPKASGSTDTQYF | TGCAGTGCTCCAAAGGCTAGCGGAAGCACAGATACGCAGTATTTT
- | - | TRBJ2-2 | TRBV5-4 | CASSYYTQGGELFF | TGTGCCAGCAGTTATTACACCCAAGGGGGGGAGCTGTTTTTT
TRBD1 | many | TRBJ1-2 | TRBV20-1 | CSARTGGGYTF | TGCAGTGCCAGGACAGGGGGCGGCTACACCTTC
TRBD2 | - | TRBJ2-2 | TRBV4-3 | CASSHELAGGINTGELFF | TGTGCCAGCAGCCATGAGCTTGCGGGGGGGATAAACACCGGGGAGCTGTTTTTT
TRBD1 | few | TRBJ1-6 | TRBV20-1 | CSAATTGGRGSPLHF | TGCAGTGCCGCCACAACAGGGGGCCGGGGATCACCCCTCCACTTT
- | - | TRBJ2-7 | TRBV11-3 | CARCLGLVEMYF | TGTGCCAGATGCTTGGGGTTAGTTGAGATGTACTTC
TRBD2 | medium-sized | TRBJ2-1 | TRBV20-1 | CSPRGGGANEQFF | TGCAGCCCTAGGGGCGGGGGGGCCAATGAGCAGTTCTTC
- | few | TRBJ2-1 | TRBV4-2 | CASSQDADSPYNEQFF | TGTGCCAGCAGCCAAGATGCGGACTCCCCCTACAATGAGCAGTTCTTC
- | - | TRBJ2-1 | TRBV11-1 | CARGFSRLAGGNNEQFF | TGTGCCAGGGGCTTTTCTCGGCTAGCAGGAGGCAACAATGAGCAGTTCTTC
TRBD2 | few | TRBJ2-1 | TRBV12-3/TRBV12-4 | CASRLLAGNNEQFF | TGTGCCAGCCGATTACTAGCGGGCAACAATGAGCAGTTCTTC
TRBD1 | - | TRBJ2-2 | TRBV10-1 | CASSTGTGAGELFF | TGCGCCAGCAGTACCGGGACAGGGGCCGGGGAGCTGTTTTTT
- | many | TRBJ2-7 | TRBV10-3 | CATLPGLGSYEQYF | TGTGCCACCTTACCGGGACTGGGCTCCTACGAGCAGTACTTC
TRBD2 | few | TRBJ2-2 | TRBV6-4 | CASSDSGSTGELFF | TGTGCCAGCAGTGACAGCGGGAGCACCGGGGAGCTGTTTTTT
TRBD2 | - | TRBJ2-5 | TRBV20-1 | CSDHGLAGETHYF | TGCAGTGATCACGGACTAGCTGGAGAGACCCATTACTTC
- | many | TRBJ2-7 | TRBV6-5 | CASSYSTSYEQYF | TGTGCCAGCAGTTACTCGACCAGCTACGAGCAGTACTTC
TRBD1 | once | TRBJ1-2 | TRBV11-2 | CASSIRDRVAYTF | TGTGCCAGCAGCATTCGAGACAGGGTCGCCTACACCTTC
- | few | TRBJ2-1 | TRBV12-3/TRBV12-4 | CASSLNRLQKDEQFF | TGTGCCAGCAGTTTAAACCGCTTACAAAAGGATGAGCAGTTCTTC
- | - | TRBJ2-7 | TRBV6-5 | CASRTWATSCKQYF | TGTGCCAGCAGAACCTGGGCTACCTCGTGCAAGCAGTACTTC
- | - | TRBJ1-1 | TRBV25-1 | CANNTWGANIEAFF | TGTGCCAACAATACCTGGGGTGCGAACATTGAAGCTTTCTTT
- | - | TRBJ1-1 | TRBV11-3 | CASIAQGGTVAFF | TGTGCCAGCATAGCACAGGGAGGCACTGTAGCTTTCTTT
TRBD1 | many | TRBJ1-2 | TRBV20-1 | CSAKTGWGYGYTF | TGCAGTGCTAAGACAGGGTGGGGCTATGGCTACACCTTC
- | - | TRBJ2-7 | TRBV9 | CASSVGTEHYEQYF | TGTGCCAGCAGCGTAGGGACTGAACACTACGAGCAGTACTTC
- | once | TRBJ2-2 | TRBV25-1 | CASRDTGALFF | TGTGCCTCCAGGGACACCGGGGCGCTGTTTTTT
TRBD1 | - | TRBJ2-1 | TRBV6-2/TRBV6-3 | CANSGRDRYNEQFF | TGTGCCAACAGTGGACGGGACAGATACAATGAGCAGTTCTTC
- | few | TRBJ2-6 | TRBV29-1 | CSLLGANVLTF | TGCAGCCTTCTTGGGGCCAACGTCCTGACTTTC
- | - | TRBJ1-5 | TRBV20-1 | CSATIGSYSNQPQHF | TGCAGTGCTACGATAGGCAGCTATAGCAATCAGCCCCAGCATTTT
- | - | TRBJ1-6 | TRBV29-1 | CIVGSGRPNSPLHF | TGCATCGTTGGGTCTGGACGGCCAAATTCACCCCTCCACTTT
- | - | TRBJ2-7 | TRBV2 | CASSGRFPYEQYF | TGTGCCAGCAGCGGGAGATTCCCCTACGAGCAGTACTTC
- | - | TRBJ2-5 | TRBV6-2/TRBV6-3 | CASSYSLPETQYF | TGTGCCAGCAGTTACTCCCTTCCGGAGACCCAGTACTTC
- | - | TRBJ1-1 | TRBV11-1 | CASSHGDTEAFF | TGTGCCAGCAGCCACGGAGACACTGAAGCCTTCTTT
- | few | TRBJ2-5 | TRBV20-1 | CSDRPLGIGQETQYF | TGCAGTGATAGACCCTTAGGGATAGGGCAAGAGACCCAGTACTTC
- | - | TRBJ1-2 | TRBV12-3/TRBV12-4 | CASSSEPGFGYTF | TGTGCCAGCAGTTCCGAACCGGGCTTTGGCTACACCTTC
- | - | TRBJ2-4 | TRBV11-3 | CASRAPGTNIKYF | TGTGCCAGCAGGGCCCCGGGGACAAACATTAAGTACTTC
- | - | TRBJ2-1 | TRBV6-2/TRBV6-3 | CVSSVGVTDEQFF | TGTGTCAGCAGTGTCGGGGTAACCGATGAACAGTTCTTC
TRBD1 | - | TRBJ2-5 | TRBV30 | CAWSVGTGLETQYF | TGTGCCTGGAGTGTCGGGACAGGTCTAGAGACCCAGTACTTC
TRBD1 | - | TRBJ2-4 | TRBV30 | CAWSRDRGNRAKNIQYF | TGTGCCTGGAGTAGGGACAGGGGGAACAGGGCCAAAAACATTCAGTACTTC
TRBD1 | once | TRBJ2-7 | TRBV11-3 | CASRGQGDGGFNEQYF | TGTGCCAGCAGGGGACAGGGTGACGGGGGCTTCAATGAGCAGTACTTC
- | - | TRBJ2-3 | TRBV6-1 | CASTEDLGSGAGADTQYF | TGTGCCAGCACTGAAGACTTAGGTTCGGGGGCCGGGGCGGATACGCAGTATTTT
TRBD2 | - | TRBJ2-2 | TRBV11-2 | CASNLASGGTNNGELFF | TGTGCCAGCAACTTAGCTAGCGGGGGGACGAACAACGGCGAGCTGTTTTTT
- | many | TRBJ1-2 | TRBV6-1 | CASIPLTGHNYGYTF | TGTGCCAGCATCCCACTGACAGGCCATAACTATGGCTACACCTTC
TRBD2 | - | TRBJ2-1 | TRBV5-4 | CASSLDPSLAGGAVQFF | TGTGCCAGCAGCTTGGACCCCTCACTAGCGGGAGGTGCCGTGCAGTTCTTC